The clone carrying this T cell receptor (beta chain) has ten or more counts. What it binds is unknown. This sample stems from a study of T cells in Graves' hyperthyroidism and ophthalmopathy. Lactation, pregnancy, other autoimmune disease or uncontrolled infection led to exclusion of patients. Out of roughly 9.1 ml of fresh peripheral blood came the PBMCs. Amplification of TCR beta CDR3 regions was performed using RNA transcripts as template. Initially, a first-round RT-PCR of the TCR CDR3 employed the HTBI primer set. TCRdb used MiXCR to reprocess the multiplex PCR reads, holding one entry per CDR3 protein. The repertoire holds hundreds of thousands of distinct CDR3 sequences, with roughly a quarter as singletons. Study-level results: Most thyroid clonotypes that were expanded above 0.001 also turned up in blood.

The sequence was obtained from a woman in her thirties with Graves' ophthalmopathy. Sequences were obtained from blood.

The DNA of the CDR3 is TGTGCCACCAGCACCTTTCGGGGACAGGGGAGATGGAGCACTGAAGCTTTCTTT. Its translation: CATSTFRGQGRWSTEAFF. V gene TRBV15 combines with J gene TRBJ1-1, with 10 bases lining up with TRBD1. Germline lookup yields CDR1 LNHNV and CDR2 YYDKDF (reference sequence). The junction had 15 bases not matched to a gene; V was cut back by 4 bases and J by 4 bases. There are 18 residues in the CDR3.